This T cell receptor beta chain was identified during a study of T cell repertoires in cytomegalovirus infection. TCRdb analysed the reads with MiXCR anew, one entry per CDR3 protein. The sample has 700,000 to 950,000 distinct CDR3 sequences; roughly 33% are singletons. As concerns this clonotype: Its antigen is undetermined.

This clonotype originated in a human donor in good health (CMV status not recorded). Some clones in this sample may be carry-over from other donors' samples. Sequencing was performed on cultured CD8+ T cells from PBMCs, taken from culture after CMV antigen stimulation.

The CDR3 bases are TGCGCCAGCAGCCAAGAATCCGGGCGCAGCTCCTACAATGAGCAGTTCTTC. Its translation: CASSQESGRSSYNEQFF. The rearrangement joins TRBV4-1 to TRBJ2-1; no clear D gene. CDR1 is MGHRA, CDR2 YSYEKL, per germline. This CDR3 has 17 amino acids. Trimming took 0 bases from V and 0 from J, leaving 12 bases between them.